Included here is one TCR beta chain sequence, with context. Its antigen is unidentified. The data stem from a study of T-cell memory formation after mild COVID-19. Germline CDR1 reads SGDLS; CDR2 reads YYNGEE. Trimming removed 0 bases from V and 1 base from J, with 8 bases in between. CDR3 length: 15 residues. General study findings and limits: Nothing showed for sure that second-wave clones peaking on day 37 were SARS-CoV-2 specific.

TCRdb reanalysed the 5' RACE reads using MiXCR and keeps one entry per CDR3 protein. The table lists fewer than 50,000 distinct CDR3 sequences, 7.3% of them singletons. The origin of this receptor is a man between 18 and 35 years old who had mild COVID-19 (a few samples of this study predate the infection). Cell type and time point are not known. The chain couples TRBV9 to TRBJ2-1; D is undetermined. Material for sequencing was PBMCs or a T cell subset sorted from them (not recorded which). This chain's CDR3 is CASSVVGGSYNEQFF. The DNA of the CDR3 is TGTGCCAGCAGCGTAGTAGGCGGTTCCTACAATGAGCAGTTCTTC.